This TCR beta chain derives from a study of shared clonotypes between healthy human individuals. Overall study: Each donor had three CD4 naive, three CD4 memory, two CD8 naive and one CD8 memory plate.

Naivety among CD8 cells was defined by CD45RO negativity and positive CCR7 selection, thereby excluding terminally differentiated effector memory CD45RA+ cells. An even split of each subset's genomic DNA across several immunoSEQ plates was performed. Sequenced by immunoSEQ multiplex PCR; TCRdb stores in-frame clones only, minus some. Among millions of clones listed, roughly 95% were seen once. The TCR sequence derives from a man aged 18 to 30 in good health. Sequenced sample: naive CD8+ T cells sorted from blood.

CDR3: CASSHDWADAQYF. CDR3 bases: TGTGCCAGCAGTCACGACTGGGCGGATGCGCAGTATTTT. This chain uses TRBV28 with TRBJ2-3, with D unresolved. The V gene's germline CDR1 is MDHEN and CDR2 SYDVKM. CDR3 length: 13 residues. Trimming pared 5 bases from V and 10 bases from J, leaving 16 bases between.